This entry is about one T cell receptor beta chain. Antigen: not known. Data came from immunoSEQ multiplex PCR; TCRdb stores just in-frame clones and leaves some out. In the table there are roughly 24,000 clones, approximately 68% of which are singletons. Deletions cut 8 bases from V and 2 bases from J, with 18 bases between. Germline V gene lookup returns CDR1 MNHEY and CDR2 SMNVEV (reference sequence). The CDR3 is 16 amino acids. The data stem from a study of cytotoxic CD8 clonotypes in ibrutinib-treated CLL. Study outcomes and limitations: Public clonotypes (which were uncommon) either contracted or remained stable on treatment.

This TCR was recovered from a human donor with chronic lymphocytic leukemia. The chain carries TRBV27 and TRBJ1-4; tentative D call: TRBD1 (6 bases). The sequencing used PBMCs, collected after 24 months of ibrutinib treatment. CDR3 coding DNA: TGTGCCAGCCCCGTTCCTGGGGGGCCGACTAATGAAAAACTGTTTTTT. Its protein is CASPVPGGPTNEKLFF.